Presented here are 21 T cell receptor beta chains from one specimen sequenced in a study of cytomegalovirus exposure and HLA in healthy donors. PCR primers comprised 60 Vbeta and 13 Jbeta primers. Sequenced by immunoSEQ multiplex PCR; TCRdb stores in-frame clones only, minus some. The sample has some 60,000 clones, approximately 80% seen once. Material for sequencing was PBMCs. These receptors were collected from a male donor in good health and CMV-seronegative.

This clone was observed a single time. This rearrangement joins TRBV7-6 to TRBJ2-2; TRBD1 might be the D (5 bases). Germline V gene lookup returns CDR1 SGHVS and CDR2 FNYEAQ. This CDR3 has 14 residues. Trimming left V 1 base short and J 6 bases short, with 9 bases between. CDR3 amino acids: CASSLDVGPGELFF. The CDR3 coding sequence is TGTGCCAGCAGCTTAGACGTGGGGCCCGGGGAGCTGTTTTTT.

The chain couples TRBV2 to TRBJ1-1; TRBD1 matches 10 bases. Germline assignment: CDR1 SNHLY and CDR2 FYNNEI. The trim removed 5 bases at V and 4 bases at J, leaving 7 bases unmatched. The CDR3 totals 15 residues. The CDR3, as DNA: TGTGCCAGCAGTCTAAGACAGGGGGCTGGCACTGAAGCTTTCTTT. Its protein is CASSLRQGAGTEAFF.

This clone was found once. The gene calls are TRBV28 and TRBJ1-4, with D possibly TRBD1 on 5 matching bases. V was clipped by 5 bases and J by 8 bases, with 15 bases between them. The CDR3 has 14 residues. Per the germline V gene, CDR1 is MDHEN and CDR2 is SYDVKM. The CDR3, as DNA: TGTGCCAGCAGTCCTACAGGCGCCTTGGAAAAACTGTTTTTT. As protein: CASSPTGALEKLFF.

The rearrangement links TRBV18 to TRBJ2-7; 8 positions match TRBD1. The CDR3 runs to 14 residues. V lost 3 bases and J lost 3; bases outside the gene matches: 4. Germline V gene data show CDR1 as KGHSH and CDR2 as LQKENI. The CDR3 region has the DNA TGTGCCAGCTCACCGGACAGGGATGACTACGAGCAGTACTTC. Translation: CASSPDRDDYEQYF. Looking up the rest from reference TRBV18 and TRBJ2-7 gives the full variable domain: NAGVMQNPRHLVRRRGQEARLRCSPMKGHSHVYWYRQLPEEGLKFMVYLQKENIIDESGMPKERFSAEFPKEGPSILRIQQVVRGDSAAYFCASSPDRDDYEQYFGPGTRLTVT.

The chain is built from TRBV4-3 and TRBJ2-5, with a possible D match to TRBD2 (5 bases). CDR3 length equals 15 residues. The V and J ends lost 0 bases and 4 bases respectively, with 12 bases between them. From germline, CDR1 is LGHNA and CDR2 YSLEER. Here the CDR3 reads CASSQDLGSVETQYF. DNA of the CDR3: TGCGCCAGCAGCCAAGATTTGGGGAGCGTAGAGACCCAGTACTTC.

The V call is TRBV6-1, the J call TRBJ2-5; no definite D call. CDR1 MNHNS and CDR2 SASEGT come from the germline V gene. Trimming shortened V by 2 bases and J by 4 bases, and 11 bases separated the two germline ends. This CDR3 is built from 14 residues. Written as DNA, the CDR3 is TGTGCCAGCAGTGAAACACTACCCGGAGAGACCCAGTACTTC. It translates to CASSETLPGETQYF.

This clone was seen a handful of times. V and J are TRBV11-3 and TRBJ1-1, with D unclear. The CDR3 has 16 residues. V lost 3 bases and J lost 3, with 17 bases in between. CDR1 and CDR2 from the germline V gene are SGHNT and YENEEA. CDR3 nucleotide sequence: TGTGCCAGCAGCTTTTTCGGAGAAATCAGAGACACTGAAGCTTTCTTT. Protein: CASSFFGEIRDTEAFF. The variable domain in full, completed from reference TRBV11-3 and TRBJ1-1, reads EAGVVQSPRYKIIEKKQPVAFWCNPISGHNTLYWYLQNLGQGPELLIRYENEEAVDDSQLPKDRFSAERLKGVDSTLKIQPAELGDSAVYLCASSFFGEIRDTEAFFGQGTRLTVV.

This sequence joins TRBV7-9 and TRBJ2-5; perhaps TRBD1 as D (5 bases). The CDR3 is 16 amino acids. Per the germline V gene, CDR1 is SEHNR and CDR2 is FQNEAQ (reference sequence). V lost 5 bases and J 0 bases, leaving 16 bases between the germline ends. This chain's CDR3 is CASSLSADINQETQYF. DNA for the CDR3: TGTGCCAGCAGCCTATCCGCGGACATCAACCAAGAGACCCAGTACTTC.

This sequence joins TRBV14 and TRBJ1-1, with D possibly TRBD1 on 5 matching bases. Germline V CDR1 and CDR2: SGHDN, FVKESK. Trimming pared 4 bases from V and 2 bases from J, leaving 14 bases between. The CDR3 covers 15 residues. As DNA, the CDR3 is TGTGCCAGCAGCCGCCAGACAGCCATCAACACTGAAGCTTTCTTT. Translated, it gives CASSRQTAINTEAFF.

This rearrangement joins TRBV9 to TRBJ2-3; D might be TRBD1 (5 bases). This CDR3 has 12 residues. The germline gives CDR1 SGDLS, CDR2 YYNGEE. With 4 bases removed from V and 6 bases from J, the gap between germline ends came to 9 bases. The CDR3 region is CASSPGLDTQYF. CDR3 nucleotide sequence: TGTGCCAGCAGCCCAGGGCTGGATACGCAGTATTTT. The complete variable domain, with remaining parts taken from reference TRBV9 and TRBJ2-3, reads DSGVTQTPKHLITATGQRVTLRCSPRSGDLSVYWYQQSLDQGLQFLIQYYNGEERAKGNILERFSAQQFPDLHSELNLSSLELGDSALYFCASSPGLDTQYFGPGTRLTVL.

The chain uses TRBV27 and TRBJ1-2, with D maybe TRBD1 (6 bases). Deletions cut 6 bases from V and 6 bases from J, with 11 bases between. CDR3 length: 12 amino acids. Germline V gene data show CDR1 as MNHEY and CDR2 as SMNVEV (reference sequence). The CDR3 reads CASREQGHGYTF. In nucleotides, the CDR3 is TGTGCCAGCAGGGAACAGGGACATGGCTACACCTTC.

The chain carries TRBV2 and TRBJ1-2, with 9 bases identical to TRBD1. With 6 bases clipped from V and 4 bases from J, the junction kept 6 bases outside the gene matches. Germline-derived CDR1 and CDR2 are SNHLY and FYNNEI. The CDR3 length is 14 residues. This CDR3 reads CASSGAQGAYGYTF. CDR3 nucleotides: TGTGCCAGCAGCGGGGCACAGGGGGCCTATGGCTACACCTTC.

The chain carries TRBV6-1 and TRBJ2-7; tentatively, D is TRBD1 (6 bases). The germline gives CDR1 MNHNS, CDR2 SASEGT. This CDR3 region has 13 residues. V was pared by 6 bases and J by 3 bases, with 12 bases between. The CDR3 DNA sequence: TGTGCCAGCAGGGTAGGACAGTTCTACGAGCAGTACTTC. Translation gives CASRVGQFYEQYF.

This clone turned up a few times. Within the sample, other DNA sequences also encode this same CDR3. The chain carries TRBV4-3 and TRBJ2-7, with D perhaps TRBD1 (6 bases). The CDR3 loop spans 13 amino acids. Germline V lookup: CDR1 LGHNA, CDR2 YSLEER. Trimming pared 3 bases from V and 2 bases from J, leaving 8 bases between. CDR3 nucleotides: TGCGCCAGCAGCCAGACAGGTACCTACGAGCAGTACTTC. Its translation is CASSQTGTYEQYF.

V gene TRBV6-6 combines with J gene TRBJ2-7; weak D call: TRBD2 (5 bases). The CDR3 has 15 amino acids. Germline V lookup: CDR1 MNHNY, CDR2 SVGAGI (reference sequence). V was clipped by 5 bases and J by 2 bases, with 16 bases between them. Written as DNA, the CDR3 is TGTGCCAGCAGTCAAGGGAGTGTGGGTCCCTACGAGCAGTACTTC. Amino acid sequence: CASSQGSVGPYEQYF.

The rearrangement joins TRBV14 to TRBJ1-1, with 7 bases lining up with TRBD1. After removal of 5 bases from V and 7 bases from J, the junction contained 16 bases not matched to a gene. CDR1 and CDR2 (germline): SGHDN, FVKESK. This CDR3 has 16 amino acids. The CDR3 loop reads CASSEGAKGGGGEAFF. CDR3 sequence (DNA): TGTGCCAGCAGCGAGGGGGCTAAAGGGGGAGGTGGTGAAGCTTTCTTT.

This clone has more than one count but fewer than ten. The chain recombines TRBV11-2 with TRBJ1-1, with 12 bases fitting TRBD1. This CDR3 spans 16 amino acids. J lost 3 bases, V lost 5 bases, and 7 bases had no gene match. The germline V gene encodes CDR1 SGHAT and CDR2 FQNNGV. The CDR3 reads CASSLPGQGAHTEAFF. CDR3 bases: TGTGCCAGCAGCCTGCCGGGACAGGGGGCGCACACTGAAGCTTTCTTT. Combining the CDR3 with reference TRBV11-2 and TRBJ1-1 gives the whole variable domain EAGVAQSPRYKIIEKRQSVAFWCNPISGHATLYWYQQILGQGPKLLIQFQNNGVVDDSQLPKDRFSAERLKGVDSTLKIQPAKLEDSAVYLCASSLPGQGAHTEAFFGQGTRLTVV.

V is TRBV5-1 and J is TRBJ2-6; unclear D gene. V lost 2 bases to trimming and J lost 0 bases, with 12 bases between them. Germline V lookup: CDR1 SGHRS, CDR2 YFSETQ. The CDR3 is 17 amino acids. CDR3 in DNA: TGCGCCAGCAGCTTCGACATCCATGGCTCTGGGGCCAACGTCCTGACTTTC. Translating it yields CASSFDIHGSGANVLTF.

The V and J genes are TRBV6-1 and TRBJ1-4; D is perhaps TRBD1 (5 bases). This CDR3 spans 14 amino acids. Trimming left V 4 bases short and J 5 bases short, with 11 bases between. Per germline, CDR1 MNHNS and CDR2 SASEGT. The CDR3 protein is CASSVTGFNEKLFF. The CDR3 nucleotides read TGTGCCAGCAGTGTTACAGGCTTCAATGAAAAACTGTTTTTT.

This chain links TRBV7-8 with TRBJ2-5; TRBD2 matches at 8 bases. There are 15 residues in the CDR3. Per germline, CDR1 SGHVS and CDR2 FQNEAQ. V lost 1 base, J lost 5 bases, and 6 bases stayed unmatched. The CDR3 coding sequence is TGTGCCAGCAGCTTAGGGACGGGGGGGTGGGAGACCCAGTACTTC. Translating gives CASSLGTGGWETQYF.

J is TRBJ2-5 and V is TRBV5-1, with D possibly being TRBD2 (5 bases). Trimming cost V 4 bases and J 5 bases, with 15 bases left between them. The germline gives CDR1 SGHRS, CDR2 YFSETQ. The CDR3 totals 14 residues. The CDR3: CASSRGAPGETQYF. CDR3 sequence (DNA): TGCGCCAGCAGCCGGGGTGCACCGGGGGAGACCCAGTACTTC.